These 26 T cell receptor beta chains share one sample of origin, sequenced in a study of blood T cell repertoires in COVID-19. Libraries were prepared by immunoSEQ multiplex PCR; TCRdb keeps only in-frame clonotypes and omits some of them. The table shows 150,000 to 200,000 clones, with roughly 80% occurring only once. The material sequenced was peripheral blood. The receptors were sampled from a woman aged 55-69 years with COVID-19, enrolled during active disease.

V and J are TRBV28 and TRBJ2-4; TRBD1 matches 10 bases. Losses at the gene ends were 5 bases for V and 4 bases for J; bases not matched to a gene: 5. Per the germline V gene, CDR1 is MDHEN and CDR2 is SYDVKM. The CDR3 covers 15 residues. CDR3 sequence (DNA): TGTGCCAGCAGTGTGACAGGGGGCCGGAAAAACATTCAGTACTTC. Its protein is CASSVTGGRKNIQYF.

CDR3 sequence: CASSLGAGRVYNEQFF. The CDR3 nucleotides read TGTGCCAGCAGCTTAGGAGCGGGGAGGGTCTACAATGAGCAGTTCTTC. The V and J genes are TRBV7-2 and TRBJ2-1, with 7 bases identical to TRBD2. V lost 1 base to trimming and J lost 3 bases; unmatched junction nucleotides: 6. The CDR3 length is 16 residues. The germline V gene has CDR1 SGHTA and CDR2 FQGNSA.

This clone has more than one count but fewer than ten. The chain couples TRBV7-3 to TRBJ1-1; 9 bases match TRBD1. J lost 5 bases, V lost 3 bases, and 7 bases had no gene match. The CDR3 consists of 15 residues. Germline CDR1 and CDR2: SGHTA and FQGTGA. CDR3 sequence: CASSLEGQGATEAFF. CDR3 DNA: TGTGCCAGCAGCTTGGAGGGACAGGGTGCGACTGAAGCTTTCTTT.

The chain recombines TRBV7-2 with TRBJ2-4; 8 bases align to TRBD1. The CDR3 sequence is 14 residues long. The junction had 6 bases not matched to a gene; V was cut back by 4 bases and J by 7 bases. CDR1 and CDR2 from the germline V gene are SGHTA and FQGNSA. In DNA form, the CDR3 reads TGTGCCAGCAGCTACGGACAGGGAAAGAACATTCAGTACTTC. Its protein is CASSYGQGKNIQYF.

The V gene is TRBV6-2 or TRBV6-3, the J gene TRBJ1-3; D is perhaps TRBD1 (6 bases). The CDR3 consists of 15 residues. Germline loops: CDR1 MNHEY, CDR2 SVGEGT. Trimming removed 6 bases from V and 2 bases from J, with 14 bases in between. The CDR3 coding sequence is TGTGCCAGCAGCCAACTACAGGGTGCTGGAAACACCATATATTTT. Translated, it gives CASSQLQGAGNTIYF.

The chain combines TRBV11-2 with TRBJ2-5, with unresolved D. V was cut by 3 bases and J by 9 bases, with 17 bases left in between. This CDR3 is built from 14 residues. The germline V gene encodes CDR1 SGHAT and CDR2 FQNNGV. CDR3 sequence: CASSFDSTKRAQYF. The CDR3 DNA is TGTGCCAGCAGCTTCGACTCGACCAAGAGAGCCCAGTACTTC. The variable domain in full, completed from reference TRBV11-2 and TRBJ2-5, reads EAGVAQSPRYKIIEKRQSVAFWCNPISGHATLYWYQQILGQGPKLLIQFQNNGVVDDSQLPKDRFSAERLKGVDSTLKIQPAKLEDSAVYLCASSFDSTKRAQYFGPGTRLLVL.

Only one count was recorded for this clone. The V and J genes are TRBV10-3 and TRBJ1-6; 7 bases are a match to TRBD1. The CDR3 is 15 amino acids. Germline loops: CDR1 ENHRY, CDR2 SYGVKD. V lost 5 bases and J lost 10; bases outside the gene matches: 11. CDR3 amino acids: CAISLTGLRRSPLHF. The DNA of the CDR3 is TGTGCCATCAGTTTGACAGGGTTACGGCGGTCACCCCTCCACTTT.

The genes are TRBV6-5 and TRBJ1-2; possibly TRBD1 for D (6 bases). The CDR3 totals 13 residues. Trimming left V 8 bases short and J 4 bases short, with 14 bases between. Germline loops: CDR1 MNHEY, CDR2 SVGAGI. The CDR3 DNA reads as TGTGCCAGCTCTTTGGGGGGGCTCTATGGCTACACCTTC. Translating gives CASSLGGLYGYTF.

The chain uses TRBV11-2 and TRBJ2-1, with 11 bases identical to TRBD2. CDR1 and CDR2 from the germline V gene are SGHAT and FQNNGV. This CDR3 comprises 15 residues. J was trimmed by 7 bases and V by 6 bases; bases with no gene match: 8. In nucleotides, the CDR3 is TGTGCCAGCAGGCCCACTAGCGGGAGTGTTAATGAGCAGTTCTTC. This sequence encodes CASRPTSGSVNEQFF.

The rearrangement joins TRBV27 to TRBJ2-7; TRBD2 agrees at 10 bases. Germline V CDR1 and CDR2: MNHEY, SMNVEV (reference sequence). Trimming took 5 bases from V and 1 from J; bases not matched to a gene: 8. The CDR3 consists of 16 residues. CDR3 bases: TGTGCCAGCAGTAGCCTAGCGGGGGCGAGATCCTACGAGCAGTACTTC. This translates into CASSSLAGARSYEQYF.

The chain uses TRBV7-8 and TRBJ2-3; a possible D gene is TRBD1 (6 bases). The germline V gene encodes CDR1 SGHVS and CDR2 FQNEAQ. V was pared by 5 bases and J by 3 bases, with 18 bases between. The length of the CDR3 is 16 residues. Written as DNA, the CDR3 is TGTGCCAGCAGCCCCGGGGAAGGGGGAACTACAGATACGCAGTATTTT. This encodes CASSPGEGGTTDTQYF.

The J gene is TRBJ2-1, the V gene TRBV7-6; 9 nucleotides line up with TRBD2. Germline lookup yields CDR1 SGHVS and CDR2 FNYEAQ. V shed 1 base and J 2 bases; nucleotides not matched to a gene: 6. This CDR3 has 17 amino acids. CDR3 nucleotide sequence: TGTGCCAGCAGCTTAGGGGCTAGCGGGACCCCCTACAATGAGCAGTTCTTC. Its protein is CASSLGASGTPYNEQFF.

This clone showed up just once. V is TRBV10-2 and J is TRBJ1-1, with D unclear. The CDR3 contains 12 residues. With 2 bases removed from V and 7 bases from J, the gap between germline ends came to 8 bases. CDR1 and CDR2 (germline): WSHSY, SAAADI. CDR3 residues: CASSEGWSEAFF. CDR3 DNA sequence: TGCGCCAGCAGTGAGGGGTGGAGTGAAGCTTTCTTT.

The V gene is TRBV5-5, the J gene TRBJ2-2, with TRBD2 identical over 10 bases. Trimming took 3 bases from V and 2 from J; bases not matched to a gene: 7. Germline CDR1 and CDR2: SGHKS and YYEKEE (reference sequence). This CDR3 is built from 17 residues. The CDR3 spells CASSSPAGGPNTGELFF. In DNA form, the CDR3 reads TGTGCCAGCAGCTCCCCAGCGGGAGGGCCTAACACCGGGGAGCTGTTTTTT.

The DNA for the CDR3 is TGTGCCAGCATTGCTGACAGGGGGAATACCTACGAGCAGTACTTC. This codes for CASIADRGNTYEQYF. V is TRBV6-5 and J is TRBJ2-7; TRBD1 matches 9 bases. V lost 7 bases to trimming and J lost 2 bases; unmatched junction nucleotides: 9. Germline V gene data show CDR1 as MNHEY and CDR2 as SVGAGI. This CDR3 has 15 amino acids.

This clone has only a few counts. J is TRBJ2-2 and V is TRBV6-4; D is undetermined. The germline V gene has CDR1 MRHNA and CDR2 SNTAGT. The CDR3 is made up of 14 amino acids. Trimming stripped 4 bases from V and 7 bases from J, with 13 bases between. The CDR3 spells CASSGHANLGELFF. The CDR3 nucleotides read TGTGCCAGCAGTGGACATGCAAACCTCGGGGAGCTGTTTTTT.

CDR3 in amino acids: CASSFTGVETQYF. The CDR3 DNA reads TGTGCCAGCAGCTTCACGGGGGTAGAGACCCAGTACTTC. The rearrangement uses TRBV7-2 and TRBJ2-5, with D possibly matching TRBD2 (6 bases). This CDR3 is 13 amino acids long. Germline V gives CDR1 SGHTA, CDR2 FQGNSA. V lost 3 bases to trimming and J lost 4 bases, with 9 bases between them.

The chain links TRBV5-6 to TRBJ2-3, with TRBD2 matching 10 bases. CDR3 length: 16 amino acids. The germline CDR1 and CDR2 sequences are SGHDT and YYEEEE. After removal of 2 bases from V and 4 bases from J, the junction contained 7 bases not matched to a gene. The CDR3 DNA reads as TGTGCCAGCAGCTTTTTTCTAGCGGGAGCGGCAGATACGCAGTATTTT. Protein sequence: CASSFFLAGAADTQYF.

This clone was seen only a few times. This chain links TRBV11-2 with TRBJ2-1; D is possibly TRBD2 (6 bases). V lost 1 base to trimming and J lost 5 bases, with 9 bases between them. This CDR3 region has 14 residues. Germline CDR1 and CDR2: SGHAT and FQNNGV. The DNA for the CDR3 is TGTGCCAGCAGCTTAGCGGGAGATAACAATGAGCAGTTCTTC. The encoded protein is CASSLAGDNNEQFF.

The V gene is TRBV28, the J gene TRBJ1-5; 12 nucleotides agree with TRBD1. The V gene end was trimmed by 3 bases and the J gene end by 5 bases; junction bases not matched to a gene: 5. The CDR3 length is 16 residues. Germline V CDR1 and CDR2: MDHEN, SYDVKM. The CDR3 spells CASSLSGTGGYQPQHF. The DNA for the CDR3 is TGTGCCAGCAGTTTGAGTGGGACAGGGGGCTATCAGCCCCAGCATTTT.

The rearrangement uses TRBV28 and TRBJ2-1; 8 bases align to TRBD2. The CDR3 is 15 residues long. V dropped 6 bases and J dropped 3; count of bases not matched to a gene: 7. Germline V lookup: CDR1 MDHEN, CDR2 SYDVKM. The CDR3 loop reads CASSLVAGYYNEQFF. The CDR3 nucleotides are TGTGCCAGCAGCCTCGTAGCGGGGTACTACAATGAGCAGTTCTTC.

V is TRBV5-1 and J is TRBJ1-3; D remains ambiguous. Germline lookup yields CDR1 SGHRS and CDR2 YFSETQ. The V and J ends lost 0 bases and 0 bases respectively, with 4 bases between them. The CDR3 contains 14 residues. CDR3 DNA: TGCGCCAGCAGCTTGGGGCACTCTGGAAACACCATATATTTT. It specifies CASSLGHSGNTIYF.

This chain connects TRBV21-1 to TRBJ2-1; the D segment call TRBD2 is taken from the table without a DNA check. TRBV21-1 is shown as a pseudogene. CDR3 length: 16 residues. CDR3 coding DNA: TGTGCCAGCAGCACCAGAAGCGGGGGAGAAAACAATGAGCAGTTCTTC. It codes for CASSTRSGGENNEQFF.

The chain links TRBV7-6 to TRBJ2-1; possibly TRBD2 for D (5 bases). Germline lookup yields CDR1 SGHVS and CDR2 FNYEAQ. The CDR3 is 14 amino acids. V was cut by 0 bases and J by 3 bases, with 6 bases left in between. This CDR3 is CASSLAEVYNEQFF. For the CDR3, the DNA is TGTGCCAGCAGCTTAGCGGAGGTCTACAATGAGCAGTTCTTC.

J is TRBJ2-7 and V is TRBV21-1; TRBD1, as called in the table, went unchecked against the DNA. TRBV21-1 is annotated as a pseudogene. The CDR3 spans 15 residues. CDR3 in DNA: TGTGCCAGCAGCACCCCGGGACAACTGCATTACGAGCAGTACTTC. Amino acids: CASSTPGQLHYEQYF.

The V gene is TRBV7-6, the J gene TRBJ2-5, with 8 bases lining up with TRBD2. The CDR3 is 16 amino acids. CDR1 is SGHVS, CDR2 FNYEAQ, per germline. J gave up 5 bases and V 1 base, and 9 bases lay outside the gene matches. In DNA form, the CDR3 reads TGTGCCAGCAGCTTAGGTATAACTAGCGGCGAGGAGACCCAGTACTTC. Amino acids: CASSLGITSGEETQYF. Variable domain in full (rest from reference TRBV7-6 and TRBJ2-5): GAGVSQSPRYKVTKRGQDVALRCDPISGHVSLYWYRQALGQGPEFLTYFNYEAQQDKSGLPNDRFSAERPEGSISTLTIQRTEQRDSAMYRCASSLGITSGEETQYFGPGTRLLVL.